This TCR beta chain comes out of a study of a mutant IDH1 vaccine in newly diagnosed glioma (dated by TCRdb to the early 2020s). In the study overall: Across visits V03 through V10, patients got a total of eight vaccinations, given in weeks 1, 3, 5, 7, 11, 15, 19 and 23. In the chemotherapy-containing groups, vaccination started alongside temozolomide cycles, whereas in patients who had radiotherapy alone it started 4-6 weeks after radiotherapy. Of the roughly 33 treated patients, around 60% were male and around 40% were female, and a mean age of roughly 41 years was recorded. Prior to enrollment, standard therapy consisting of radiotherapy alone, temozolomide alone, or radiochemotherapy with temozolomide had been administered to patients, with the combination being received by most patients. Peripheral blood was drawn at six visits: V03 (baseline), V05, V07, V10, V12 and V13. Longitudinal TCRB deep sequencing was done for about two dozen treated patients, wherever samples were available for exploratory analyses. Results and caveats for the whole study, not just this receptor: Pseudoprogression seemed to be unrelated to changes in the top peripheral T cell clonotypes found by TCRB sequencing. The authors stated that sample limitations prevented analyses of patient blood samples from being reproduced. Selection of PBMC samples for TCRB deep sequencing was based on availability. Immune responses induced by the vaccine were seen in about 93% of patients across multiple MHC alleles.

Library prep was done by the immunoSEQ multiplex PCR assay. Following the manufacturer's protocol, the hsTCRB Kit was used to amplify rearranged TCR beta chain sequences. TCRB libraries were sequenced on an Illumina MiSeq. Under the source paper's analysis protocol: The proprietary platform of the kit vendor was used for demultiplexing, trimming and gene mapping. The table comes from immuneACCESS by way of TCRdb, which keeps in-frame sequences with V and J called. Part of the clones is missing from these tables; in studies checked, under half for an unresolved V gene and the rest for unknown reasons. Clonal size and the V and J genes are those of that table, whereas D and trimming came from the DNA. The sample table lists fewer than 150,000 clones, under 90% of them with a count of one. The ten largest clones capture more than 0.55% of the sample. Concerning this clone itself: Its antigen is unknown. No much larger clonotype is one base removed from it; base qualities were not supplied.

This sample's time point label indicates: week 11, during vaccination. A 20-mer mutant IDH1 peptide at 300 micrograms in Montanide made up each vaccine dose, which was injected subcutaneously together with topical imiquimod. All donors had newly diagnosed IDH1-mutant astrocytomas of WHO grade 3 or 4 that showed loss of nuclear ATRX. The samples were drawn from NOA16, a multicentre, single-arm, open-label phase I trial in Germany that tested a mutant IDH1 peptide vaccine in humans for the first time. Genomic DNA for TCRB sequencing was isolated from EDTA blood with the DNeasy Blood and Tissue Kit. This TCR was sampled from a woman aged 50 to 60 with glioma. Sequenced material: PBMCs, taken from a glioma patient whose treatment included an IDH1 peptide vaccine.

The DNA reads TGTGCCTGGAGCGGCGGGAGTGAAGATACGCAGTATTTT. The resulting protein is CAWSGGSEDTQYF. The V gene is TRBV30 and the J gene is TRBJ2-3; 7 central bases correspond to TRBD2. The CDR3 runs 13 amino acids, cysteine and phenylalanine included. Only the CDR3 region is kept as DNA, spanning 39 bases read in frame from base 1. In the germline V gene (reference sequence), CDR1 corresponds to GTSNPN and CDR2 to SVGIG. For this chain, trimming is 3 bases at the V end and 5 bases at the J end, and the number of junction bases without a gene match is 5.